The 32 T cell receptor beta chains below all came from one sample that was sequenced in a study of T-cell memory formation after mild COVID-19. TCRdb re-called the 5' RACE reads with MiXCR, one entry per CDR3 protein. The sample has over 350,000 distinct CDR3 sequences, 15% to 20% seen once; the top ten hold roughly 21%. Sequencing input: PBMCs or a T cell subset sorted from them (not recorded which). These receptors all come from a man between 18 and 35 years old who had mild COVID-19 (a few samples of this study predate the infection). Cell type and time point are not known.

The chain combines TRBV7-9 with TRBJ2-5; no reliable D call. The CDR3 contains 14 residues. Germline V gives CDR1 SEHNR, CDR2 FQNEAQ (reference sequence). V was trimmed by 1 base and J by 1 base, leaving 7 bases between them. CDR3 DNA sequence: TGTGCCAGCAGCTTAGTCCTATCCCAAGAGACCCAGTACTTC. Its protein product is CASSLVLSQETQYF.

The rearrangement links TRBV2 to TRBJ1-2; 8 nucleotides line up with TRBD1. CDR3 length: 12 residues. From germline, CDR1 is SNHLY and CDR2 FYNNEI. Trimming at V came to 8 bases and at J to 12 bases, leaving 11 bases not matched to a gene. The CDR3: CASGGDRSIHTF. CDR3 nucleotide sequence: TGTGCCAGCGGCGGGGACAGGTCCATCCACACCTTC.

The V gene is TRBV4-1, the J gene TRBJ2-5, with D uncertain. CDR3 length: 15 residues. Trimming removed 1 base at V and 5 bases at J, with 14 bases between. The germline V gene encodes CDR1 MGHRA and CDR2 YSYEKL. CDR3: CASSQADDRAETQYF. CDR3 nucleotide sequence: TGCGCCAGCAGCCAAGCGGACGATCGTGCGGAGACCCAGTACTTC.

This clonotype was counted only a few times. V gene TRBV20-1 combines with J gene TRBJ1-2, with unresolved D. Trimming shortened V by 3 bases and J by 8 bases, and 13 bases separated the two germline ends. Germline V CDR1 and CDR2: DFQATT, SNEGSKA (reference sequence). The CDR3 sequence is 12 residues long. The CDR3 reads CSASRQAHGYTF. The CDR3, as DNA: TGCAGTGCTAGTCGGCAGGCGCACGGCTACACCTTC.

This chain joins TRBV7-9 and TRBJ1-4; D call uncertain. V lost 4 bases and J 5 bases, leaving 14 bases between the germline ends. The CDR3 loop spans 15 amino acids. Per the germline V gene, CDR1 is SEHNR and CDR2 is FQNEAQ (reference sequence). CDR3 amino acids: CASSSLQLRNEKLFF. The CDR3 bases are TGTGCCAGCAGCTCCTTACAGTTGAGGAATGAAAAACTGTTTTTT.

This clonotype came up a few times. The V call is TRBV24-1, the J call TRBJ2-1, with TRBD2 as a possible D gene (7 bases). The germline V gene has CDR1 KGHDR and CDR2 SFDVKD. The CDR3 is 15 amino acids. The V end lost 3 bases, the J end lost 4 bases, and 12 bases lay between the germline ends. The CDR3 DNA reads as TGTGCCACCAGTGATGGGGGAGGGGGGTACAATGAGCAGTTCTTC. This sequence encodes CATSDGGGGYNEQFF.

The chain employs TRBV13 and TRBJ1-1, with D maybe TRBD1 (5 bases). V lost 3 bases and J 10 bases, leaving 18 bases between the germline ends. The CDR3 is 14 residues long. The germline CDR1 and CDR2 sequences are PRHDT and FYEKMQ (reference sequence). The CDR3 coding sequence is TGTGCCAGCAGCTTGCATACTGGGGGGTTCGGAGCTTTCTTT. Translation: CASSLHTGGFGAFF.

This clonotype was observed a handful of times. V and J are TRBV7-8 and TRBJ2-3; D may correspond to TRBD1 or TRBD2 (6 bases each). Germline V lookup: CDR1 SGHVS, CDR2 FQNEAQ. The CDR3 spans 15 residues. Trimming removed 4 bases from V and 0 bases from J, with 11 bases in between. The CDR3 DNA is TGTGCCAGCAGCTCTAGGGGGGACAGCACAGATACGCAGTATTTT. Encoded protein: CASSSRGDSTDTQYF.

This clonotype was counted ten times or more. The chain joins TRBV6-5 to TRBJ1-6, with a possible D match to TRBD1 (5 bases). V shed 0 bases and J shed 6 bases, with 15 bases lying between them. CDR1 is MNHEY, CDR2 SVGAGI, per germline. The CDR3 extends over 17 amino acids. CDR3 bases: TGTGCCAGCAGTTACTCGAAGTGGGCAGGGAGTAATTCACCCCTCCACTTT. Translating it yields CASSYSKWAGSNSPLHF.

This clonotype was picked up a small number of times. The V gene is TRBV24-1, the J gene TRBJ2-7, with D unclear. CDR3 length: 9 amino acids. Germline lookup yields CDR1 KGHDR and CDR2 SFDVKD. V lost 9 bases and J 11 bases, leaving 10 bases between the germline ends. The CDR3 region is CATGNRKYV. In nucleotides, the CDR3 is TGTGCCACCGGAAACAGAAAGTACGTC.

The CDR3 nucleotides are TGTGCCAGCAAACGAACAGGCCAGTCCTACAATGAGCAGTTCTTC. The encoded protein is CASKRTGQSYNEQFF. The J gene is TRBJ2-1, the V gene TRBV12-3 or TRBV12-4, with a possible D match to TRBD1 (5 bases). The V and J ends lost 7 bases and 1 base respectively, with 14 bases between them. The CDR3 loop spans 15 amino acids.

The rearrangement links TRBV5-4 to TRBJ1-2, with TRBD1 as a possible D gene (6 bases). Trimming stripped 4 bases from V and 4 bases from J, with 17 bases between. CDR3 size: 15 residues. Per germline, CDR1 SGHNT and CDR2 YYREEE (reference sequence). CDR3 residues: CASSPARGGFYGYTF. The CDR3 DNA sequence: TGTGCCAGCAGCCCGGCCAGGGGAGGATTCTATGGCTACACCTTC.

This clonotype was counted many times. The chain links TRBV24-1 to TRBJ2-3; 8 bases are a match to TRBD2. The CDR3 runs 16 residues. V gave up 5 bases and J gave up 5 bases; unmatched junction bases: 11. The germline V gene has CDR1 KGHDR and CDR2 SFDVKD. The CDR3 bases are TGTGCCACCAGTGGGGAGTCCGGGGGGGCGGAAGATACGCAGTATTTT. Its protein product is CATSGESGGAEDTQYF.

The chain couples TRBV28 to TRBJ2-7; maybe TRBD1 (5 bases). Trimming removed 7 bases from V and 4 bases from J, with 5 bases in between. The CDR3 runs 10 residues. Germline loops: CDR1 MDHEN, CDR2 SYDVKM. The CDR3 loop is CASKGYEQYV. The CDR3 coding sequence is TGTGCCAGCAAGGGGTACGAGCAGTACGTC.

The chain is built from TRBV7-9 and TRBJ1-4, with a tentative D call TRBD1 (5 bases). V dropped 2 bases and J dropped 8 bases, with 12 bases sitting between them. Germline values: CDR1 SEHNR, CDR2 FQNEAQ (reference sequence). This CDR3 is 14 amino acids long. Here the CDR3 DNA reads TGTGCCAGCAGCTTACAGGGCACTTGGGAAAAACTGTTTTTT. This gives the protein CASSLQGTWEKLFF.

This clonotype turned up a few times. This rearrangement joins TRBV6-5 to TRBJ2-7, with D unresolved. CDR3 size: 11 residues. Trimming took 2 bases from V and 7 from J, leaving 6 bases between them. Germline V CDR1 and CDR2: MNHEY, SVGAGI. CDR3 protein: CASSYGEEQYF. CDR3 sequence (DNA): TGTGCCAGCAGTTACGGAGAGGAGCAGTACTTC.

V is TRBV10-2 and J is TRBJ2-3; TRBD2 matches at 11 bases. Germline V gives CDR1 WSHSY, CDR2 SAAADI. This CDR3 is 17 amino acids long. V shed 7 bases and J 8 bases; nucleotides not matched to a gene: 17. The CDR3 DNA reads as TGCGCCAGCAACCCCCCGCCTCATAGCGGGGGGGCTTTTACGCAGTATTTT. Translation: CASNPPPHSGGAFTQYF.

The CDR3 spells CSVREESYGYTF. Written as DNA, the CDR3 is TGCAGCGTCCGTGAGGAATCATATGGCTACACCTTC. The V gene is TRBV29-1, the J gene TRBJ1-2; D remains ambiguous. The V gene lost 6 bases and the J gene lost 5 bases, with 13 bases spanning the gap. This CDR3 has 12 residues. Germline V gene lookup returns CDR1 SQVTM and CDR2 ANQGSEA.

In its sample, this clonotype was seen a few times. This chain connects TRBV7-8 to TRBJ1-1; TRBD1 is a possible D gene (5 bases). The germline CDR1 and CDR2 sequences are SGHVS and FQNEAQ. This CDR3 is 16 amino acids long. Trimming shortened V by 3 bases and J by 0 bases, and 14 bases separated the two germline ends. CDR3 loop: CASSLGPEGLNTEAFF. Written as DNA, the CDR3 is TGTGCCAGCAGCTTGGGGCCTGAGGGGTTGAACACTGAAGCTTTCTTT.

The CDR3 sequence is CASSFGASGSPGTDTQYF. The CDR3 region has the DNA TGTGCCAGCAGCTTTGGAGCTAGCGGATCCCCGGGCACAGATACGCAGTATTTT. J is TRBJ2-3 and V is TRBV7-2; 7 bases match TRBD2. This CDR3 has 18 amino acids. J lost 1 base, V lost 3 bases, and 13 bases had no gene match. In germline, CDR1 is SGHTA, CDR2 FQGNSA.

This chain joins TRBV27 and TRBJ2-3; TRBD1 is a possible D gene (5 bases). Per germline, CDR1 MNHEY and CDR2 SMNVEV (reference sequence). The ends were cut back, 4 bases at V and 2 bases at J, with 13 bases in the middle. CDR3 size: 15 residues. CDR3 in amino acids: CASSSLTDITDTQYF. CDR3 bases: TGTGCCAGCAGTTCCTTGACAGACATCACAGATACGCAGTATTTT.

This clonotype was counted ten times or more. The V gene is TRBV25-1, the J gene TRBJ2-7; D gene uncertain. This CDR3 contains 13 residues. The V end lost 6 bases, the J end lost 5 bases, and 14 bases lay between the germline ends. Germline V gene data show CDR1 as MGHDK and CDR2 as SYGVNS. This CDR3 is CASSQTPEDEQYF. CDR3 nucleotide sequence: TGTGCCAGCAGCCAGACCCCCGAGGACGAGCAGTACTTC.

V gene TRBV27 combines with J gene TRBJ1-3; D gene ambiguous. This CDR3 has 13 amino acids. Trimming removed 5 bases at V and 2 bases at J, with 7 bases between. Germline CDR1 is MNHEY and CDR2 is SMNVEV (reference sequence). The CDR3 protein is CASSRAAGNTIYF. The CDR3 DNA reads as TGTGCCAGCAGTAGGGCGGCTGGAAACACCATATATTTT.

A note on this clonotype: A read error may account for a junction end that differs from germline. This chain connects TRBV4-3 to TRBJ2-1; no reliable D call. The CDR3 runs 15 residues. Germline CDR1 LGHNA, CDR2 YSLEER. CDR3 nucleotides: TGCGCCAGCAGCCAATTGTCAGATGCCGGCAATCAGCAGTTCTTC. This gives the protein CASSQLSDAGNQQFF.

V and J are TRBV11-2 and TRBJ2-3; 8 bases line up with TRBD2. Germline CDR1 reads SGHAT; CDR2 reads FQNNGV. The CDR3 length is 15 residues. J lost 5 bases, V lost 5 bases, and 9 bases had no gene match. Written as DNA, the CDR3 is TGTGCCAGCAGCCCACCGGGACTAGTTAAAGATACGCAGTATTTT. This encodes CASSPPGLVKDTQYF.

J is TRBJ2-3 and V is TRBV7-2; 8 nucleotides align to TRBD2. The V gene end was trimmed by 4 bases and the J gene end by 2 bases; junction bases not matched to a gene: 14. CDR1 and CDR2 (germline): SGHTA, FQGNSA. CDR3 length: 18 residues. The CDR3 here is CASSSPVKRGSLTDTQYF. The CDR3 bases are TGTGCCAGCAGCTCCCCGGTTAAGCGGGGGTCACTCACAGATACGCAGTATTTT.

CDR3 bases: TGTGCCAGCAGCTTAAGTAGGGCCGATGAGCAGTTCTTC. This sequence encodes CASSLSRADEQFF. The chain joins TRBV7-2 to TRBJ2-1; D uncertain. Germline loops: CDR1 SGHTA, CDR2 FQGNSA. The length of the CDR3 is 13 residues. The V gene lost 2 bases and the J gene lost 8 bases, with 10 bases spanning the gap.

The V gene is TRBV15, the J gene TRBJ2-3; D tentatively reads TRBD1 or TRBD2 (5 bases each). Per the germline V gene, CDR1 is LNHNV and CDR2 is YYDKDF (reference sequence). Trimming pared 0 bases from V and 4 bases from J, leaving 8 bases between. The CDR3 length is 14 residues. The CDR3 sequence: CATSRDPGPDTQYF. In nucleotides, the CDR3 is TGTGCCACCAGCAGAGATCCGGGGCCAGATACGCAGTATTTT.

The chain links TRBV12-3 or TRBV12-4 to TRBJ2-2; a possible D gene is TRBD2 (6 bases). The CDR3 is 17 amino acids. Trimming took 1 base from V and 6 from J, leaving 18 bases between them. The CDR3 is CASSLGAGRVMAGELFF. The CDR3 DNA sequence: TGTGCCAGCAGTTTAGGTGCGGGGCGGGTTATGGCCGGGGAGCTGTTTTTT.

This clonotype appeared many times. The chain recombines TRBV5-1 with TRBJ2-7, with a possible D match to TRBD1 (6 bases). The CDR3 has 15 residues. The V gene lost 1 base and the J gene lost 4 bases, with 15 bases spanning the gap. The germline CDR1 and CDR2 sequences are SGHRS and YFSETQ. CDR3 bases: TGCGCCAGCAGCTTGTACCCAGGGGCGAGATACGAGCAGTACTTC. It specifies CASSLYPGARYEQYF.

This chain joins TRBV12-3 or TRBV12-4 and TRBJ1-2; no reliable D call. Trimming took off 3 bases at V and 13 bases at J, with 15 bases between the two ends. This CDR3 contains 12 residues. The CDR3, as DNA: TGTGCCAGCAGTTTGTTGGGCGGAGAAGGCACCTTC. Amino acid sequence: CASSLLGGEGTF.

This clonotype was picked up many times. The CDR3 spells CASSLWPTSGDSPLHF. The CDR3 DNA sequence: TGTGCCAGCAGCTTATGGCCGACCTCAGGGGATTCACCCCTCCACTTT. The chain recombines TRBV11-2 with TRBJ1-6, with D perhaps TRBD1 (6 bases). CDR1 is SGHAT, CDR2 FQNNGV, per germline. This CDR3 region has 16 residues. V shed 2 bases and J shed 8 bases, with 16 bases lying between them.